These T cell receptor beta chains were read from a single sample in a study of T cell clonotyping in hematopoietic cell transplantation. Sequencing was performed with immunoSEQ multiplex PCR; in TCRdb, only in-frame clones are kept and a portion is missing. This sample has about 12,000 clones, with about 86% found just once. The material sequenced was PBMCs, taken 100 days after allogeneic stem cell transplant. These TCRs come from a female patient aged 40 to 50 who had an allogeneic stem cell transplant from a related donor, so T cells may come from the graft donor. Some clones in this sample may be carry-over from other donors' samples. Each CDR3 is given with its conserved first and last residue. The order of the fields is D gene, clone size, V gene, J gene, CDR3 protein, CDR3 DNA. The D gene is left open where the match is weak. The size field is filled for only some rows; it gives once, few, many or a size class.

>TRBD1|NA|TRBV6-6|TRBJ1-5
CASSVGQNNQPQHF
TGTGCCAGCAGCGTGGGACAGAACAATCAGCCCCAGCATTTT
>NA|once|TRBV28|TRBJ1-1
CASSLSAGRVNTEAFF
TGTGCCAGCAGTTTGTCCGCAGGGAGGGTGAACACTGAAGCTTTCTTT
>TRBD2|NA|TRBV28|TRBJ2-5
CASTRGGVETQYF
TGTGCCAGTACTCGGGGGGGGGTGGAGACCCAGTACTTC
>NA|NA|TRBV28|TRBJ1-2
CASSLTGGAYGYTF
TGTGCCAGCAGCCTTACGGGGGGCGCCTATGGCTACACCTTC
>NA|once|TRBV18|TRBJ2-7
CASSGGETSEQYF
TGTGCCAGCTCCGGGGGAGAAACGAGCGAGCAGTACTTC
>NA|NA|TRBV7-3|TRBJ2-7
CASSLQGVGEQYF
TGTGCCAGCAGCCTCCAGGGTGTGGGTGAGCAGTACTTC
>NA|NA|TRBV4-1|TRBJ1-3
CASSQAEGGNSGNTIYF
TGCGCCAGCAGCCAAGCGGAGGGGGGTAACTCTGGAAACACCATATATTTT
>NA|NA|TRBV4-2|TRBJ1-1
CASSQDWWGGSHTEAFF
TGTGCCAGCAGCCAAGATTGGTGGGGGGGCTCTCACACTGAAGCTTTCTTT
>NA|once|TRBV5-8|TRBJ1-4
CASSLAFEQVATNEKLFF
TGTGCCAGCAGCTTGGCCTTTGAACAGGTGGCAACTAATGAAAAACTGTTTTTT
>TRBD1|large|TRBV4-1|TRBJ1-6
CASSQPGQYNSPLHF
TGCGCCAGCAGCCAGCCGGGACAGTATAATTCACCCCTCCACTTT
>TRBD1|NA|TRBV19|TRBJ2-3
CASSMGPRQGIVTDTQYF
TGTGCCAGTAGTATGGGTCCAAGACAGGGCATAGTTACAGATACGCAGTATTTT
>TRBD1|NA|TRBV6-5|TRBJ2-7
CASSPGQGEYEQYF
TGTGCCAGCAGCCCGGGACAGGGAGAATACGAGCAGTACTTC
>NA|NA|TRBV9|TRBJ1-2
CASGVELGGNYGYTF
TGTGCCAGCGGCGTAGAGTTAGGGGGTAACTATGGCTACACCTTC
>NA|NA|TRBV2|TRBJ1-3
CASSEPGMGNTIYF
TGTGCCAGCAGTGAACCGGGAATGGGAAACACCATATATTTT
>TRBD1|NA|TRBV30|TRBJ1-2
CAWSVYKTGGGYTF
TGTGCCTGGAGTGTCTATAAGACAGGGGGCGGCTACACCTTC
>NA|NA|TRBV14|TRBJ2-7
CASSQSEGFSYEQYF
TGTGCCAGCAGCCAATCCGAGGGTTTCTCCTACGAGCAGTACTTC
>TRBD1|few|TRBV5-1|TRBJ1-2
CASSLDQGAGGYTF
TGCGCCAGCAGCTTGGATCAGGGGGCAGGGGGCTACACCTTC
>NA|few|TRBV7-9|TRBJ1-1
CASSPMGGEEAFF
TGTGCCAGCAGCCCCATGGGGGGGGAGGAAGCTTTCTTT
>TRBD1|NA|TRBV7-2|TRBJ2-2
CASSLVPTRDRGNGELFF
TGTGCCAGCAGCTTAGTACCAACCCGGGACAGGGGTAACGGGGAGCTGTTTTTT
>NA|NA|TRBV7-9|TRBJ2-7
CASSSLSGGLAAYEQYF
TGTGCCAGCAGCTCCCTATCCGGGGGGCTAGCGGCCTACGAGCAGTACTTC
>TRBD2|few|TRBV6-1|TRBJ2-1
CASSGTGRGRGGSSYNEQFF
TGTGCCAGCAGTGGAACAGGACGCGGGAGGGGGGGTAGCTCCTACAATGAGCAGTTCTTC
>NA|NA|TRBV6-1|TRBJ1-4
CASSDQRPNEKLFF
TGTGCCAGCAGTGACCAACGGCCTAATGAAAAACTGTTTTTT
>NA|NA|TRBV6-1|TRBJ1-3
CASSEALRFAGNTIYF
TGTGCCAGCAGTGAAGCTCTCCGATTCGCCGGAAACACCATATATTTT
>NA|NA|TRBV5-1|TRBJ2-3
CASSLAGTSTDTQYF
TGCGCCAGCAGCTTGGCTGGGACTAGCACAGATACGCAGTATTTT
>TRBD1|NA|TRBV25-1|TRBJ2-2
CASSGQTGPGELFF
TGTGCCAGCAGTGGACAGACAGGGCCCGGGGAGCTGTTTTTT
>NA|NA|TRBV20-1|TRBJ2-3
CSAAGTLF
TGCAGTGCTGCCGGGACTCTCTTT
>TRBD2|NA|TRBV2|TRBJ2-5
CASSPLGLAGEETQYF
TGTGCCAGCAGTCCACTCGGACTAGCGGGAGAAGAGACCCAGTACTTC
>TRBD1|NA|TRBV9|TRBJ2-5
CASSAGTAPQETQYF
TGTGCCAGCAGCGCCGGGACAGCTCCACAAGAGACCCAGTACTTC
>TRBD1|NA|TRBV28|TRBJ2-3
CASQVSGQGTDTQYF
TGTGCCAGCCAAGTTTCGGGACAGGGCACAGATACGCAGTATTTT
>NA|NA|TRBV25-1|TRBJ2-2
CASSLRPGELFF
TGTGCCAGCAGTTTACGACCCGGGGAGCTGTTTTTT
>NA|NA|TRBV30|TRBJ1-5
CAWSRDSNQPQHF
TGTGCCTGGTCCAGAGATAGCAATCAGCCCCAGCATTTT
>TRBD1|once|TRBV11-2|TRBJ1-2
CASSPGTGGYNYGYTF
TGTGCCAGCAGCCCCGGGACAGGGGGCTATAACTATGGCTACACCTTC
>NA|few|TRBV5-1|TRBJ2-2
CASSGLQGTGELFF
TGCGCCAGCAGCGGATTACAGGGGACTGGGGAGCTGTTTTTT
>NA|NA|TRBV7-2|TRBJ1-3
CASSLVSGYGNTIYF
TGTGCCAGCAGCTTAGTTTCAGGGTATGGAAACACCATATATTTT
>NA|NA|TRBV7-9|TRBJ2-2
CASSIQAGELFF
TGTGCCAGCAGCATACAGGCCGGGGAGCTGTTTTTT
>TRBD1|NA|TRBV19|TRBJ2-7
CASSAGDSLYEQYF
TGTGCCAGTAGCGCCGGGGACAGCCTCTACGAGCAGTACTTC
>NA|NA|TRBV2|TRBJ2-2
CASSNVLTGELFF
TGTGCCAGCAGTAACGTCCTCACCGGGGAGCTGTTTTTT
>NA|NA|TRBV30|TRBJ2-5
CAWSVILKETQYF
TGTGCCTGGAGTGTAATTCTGAAAGAGACCCAGTACTTC
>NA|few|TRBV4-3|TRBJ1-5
CASSQDKEAGSGPQHF
TGCGCCAGCAGCCAAGATAAAGAGGCAGGCTCCGGACCCCAGCATTTT
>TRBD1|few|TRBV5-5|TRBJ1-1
CASSYRGLVTEAFF
TGTGCCAGCAGCTACAGGGGGCTGGTCACTGAAGCTTTCTTT
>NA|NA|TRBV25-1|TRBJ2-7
CASSVSGQSEQYF
TGTGCCAGCAGTGTCTCCGGGCAGAGCGAGCAGTACTTC
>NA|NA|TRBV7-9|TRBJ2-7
CASSLGAFEQYF
TGTGCCAGCAGCTTAGGGGCTTTCGAGCAGTACTTC
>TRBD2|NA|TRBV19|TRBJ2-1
CASTPTSGLYNEQFF
TGTGCCAGTACCCCGACTAGCGGACTTTACAATGAGCAGTTCTTC
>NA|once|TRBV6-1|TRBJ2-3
CASSRRVNTQYF
TGTGCCAGCAGTAGACGGGTCAATACGCAGTATTTT
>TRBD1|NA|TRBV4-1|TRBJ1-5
CASSGQGGTGNQPQHF
TGCGCCAGCAGCGGACAGGGGGGTACTGGCAATCAGCCCCAGCATTTT
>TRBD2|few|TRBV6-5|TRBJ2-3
CATREVGTDTQYF
TGTGCCACCCGGGAGGTGGGCACAGATACGCAGTATTTT
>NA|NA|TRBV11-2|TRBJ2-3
CASSPEGRGGTDTQYF
TGTGCCAGCAGCCCGGAGGGCCGAGGGGGCACAGATACGCAGTATTTT
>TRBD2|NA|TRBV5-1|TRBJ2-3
CASSLVTSGQIADTQYF
TGCGCCAGCAGCTTGGTTACTAGCGGGCAAATCGCAGATACGCAGTATTTT
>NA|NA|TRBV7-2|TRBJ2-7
CASSSTPRGEQYF
TGTGCCAGCAGCTCGACCCCACGGGGCGAGCAGTACTTC
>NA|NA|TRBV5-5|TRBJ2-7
CASLGSSYEQYF
TGTGCCAGTTTAGGGAGCTCCTACGAGCAGTACTTC
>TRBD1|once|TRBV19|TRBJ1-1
CASRDRMNTEAFF
TGTGCCAGTCGGGACAGGATGAACACTGAAGCTTTCTTT
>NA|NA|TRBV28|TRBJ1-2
CASSLLTEEWYTF
TGTGCCAGCAGTTTACTGACAGAAGAGTGGTACACCTTC
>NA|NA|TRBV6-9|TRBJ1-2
CASTYKIRYGYTF
TGTGCCAGCACATACAAAATCCGCTATGGCTACACCTTC